Below, one TCR beta chain is given with its context. The antigen is unknown. Relative to the germline gene, one junction end is altered; a read error may explain this. The PCR was carried out with 60 Vbeta primers and 13 Jbeta primers. Sequenced by immunoSEQ multiplex PCR; TCRdb stores in-frame clones only, minus some. The sample records 150,000 to 250,000 clones, approximately 85% being singletons. The data derive from a study of cytomegalovirus exposure and HLA in healthy donors. Whole-study findings and limits: Later, an analysis showed that TCR beta chains associated with HLA were more clonally expanded than others that were equally common.

This cohort consisted of healthy bone marrow donors. The source material was PBMCs. The sequence came from a girl aged 10 to 17 in good health and CMV-seropositive.

CDR3 sequence (DNA): TGTGCCAGCAATTACCGGGACAGGGGGCAGAGCGTGTCAGCTTTCTTT. Translating it yields CASNYRDRGQSVSAFF. The rearrangement joins TRBV6-6 to TRBJ1-1, with 12 bases identical to TRBD1. Germline CDR1 reads MNHNY; CDR2 reads SVGAGI (reference sequence). The CDR3 covers 16 residues.